The present TCR beta chain was sequenced within a study of cytomegalovirus exposure and HLA in healthy donors. The repertoire was sequenced with immunoSEQ multiplex PCR; TCRdb's copy has only in-frame clones and lacks some. The sample records 200,000 or so clones, almost 90% being singletons. Study observations and caveats: In vitro testing confirmed a few CMV-associated chains as specific for CMV antigens. The authors listed about 170 TCR beta chains as cytomegalovirus-associated. The classifier reportedly diagnosed cytomegalovirus status with high specificity and sensitivity.

A remark on this clone: Antigen specificity is unknown.

The CDR3 is 18 amino acids. Germline trimming cut 4 bases from V and 0 bases from J; bases unmatched to any gene: 12. Germline values: CDR1 SGHTA, CDR2 FQGNSA. Sequencing input: PBMCs. The receptor comes from a woman under 30 in good health and CMV-seronegative. V gene TRBV7-2 combines with J gene TRBJ2-1; 7 bases fit TRBD2. CDR3 nucleotide sequence: TGTGCCAGCAGCTCCGTATTGCTAGCGGATAGCTCCTACAATGAGCAGTTCTTC. Protein sequence: CASSSVLLADSSYNEQFF.